The 30 T cell receptor beta chains reported below all come from one sample, sequenced in a study of shared clonotypes between healthy human individuals. Profiled with immunoSEQ multiplex PCR; TCRdb holds only in-frame clones, not every one. The sample lists about 680,000 clones, around 78% occurring once. The sequenced sample was memory CD4+ T cells sorted from blood. The sample's subset: CD45RA-negative fraction. These receptors were collected from a woman in her twenties or thirties in good health.

The CDR3 loop reads CSVGFGTEAYGYTF. In nucleotides, the CDR3 is TGCAGCGTTGGGTTTGGGACGGAGGCCTATGGCTACACCTTC. This rearrangement joins TRBV29-1 to TRBJ1-2, with a possible D match to TRBD1 (5 bases). Germline loops: CDR1 SQVTM, CDR2 ANQGSEA. CDR3 size: 14 residues. V was clipped by 4 bases and J by 4 bases, with 16 bases between them.

CDR3 in DNA: TGTGCCAGCAGCTTGGGCGGGGACTTCTACGAGCAGTACTTC. This sequence encodes CASSLGGDFYEQYF. The chain is built from TRBV5-6 and TRBJ2-7; D is possibly TRBD2 (6 bases). The CDR3 spans 14 residues. V lost 0 bases and J lost 3, with 10 bases in between. Germline V gene data show CDR1 as SGHDT and CDR2 as YYEEEE.

The J gene is TRBJ2-7, the V gene TRBV10-3; possible D gene TRBD1, 6 bases. CDR3 length: 15 residues. Trimming cost V 0 bases and J 5 bases, with 14 bases left between them. The germline V gene encodes CDR1 ENHRY and CDR2 SYGVKD. The CDR3 DNA follows: TGTGCCATCAGTGAGTCGAATTTGGGGGCGGACGAGCAGTACTTC. Translated: CAISESNLGADEQYF.

To note about this clone: Other DNA sequences in the same sample also yield this CDR3. The chain employs TRBV28 and TRBJ1-5; a weak D match, TRBD1 (5 bases). Germline V gene sequence: CDR1 MDHEN, CDR2 SYDVKM. The V gene lost 2 bases and the J gene lost 7 bases, with 6 bases spanning the gap. This CDR3 is 12 amino acids long. CDR3 sequence reads: CASSLRGQPQHF. Here the CDR3 DNA reads TGTGCCAGCAGTTTAAGGGGCCAGCCCCAGCATTTT.

This sequence joins TRBV29-1 and TRBJ2-5; 10 bases fit TRBD1. Losses at the gene ends were 3 bases for V and 2 bases for J; bases not matched to a gene: 3. CDR1 is SQVTM and CDR2 is ANQGSEA in the germline V gene. The CDR3 covers 14 residues. The CDR3 nucleotides read TGCAGCGTTGAGCGGGGACAGGGGCAAGAGACCCAGTACTTC. This sequence encodes CSVERGQGQETQYF.

This chain connects TRBV23-1 to TRBJ2-7; tentative D call: TRBD1 (6 bases). TRBV23-1 counts as an open reading frame of uncertain function. V lost 0 bases and J lost 3, with 15 bases in between. This CDR3 has 16 residues. The CDR3 loop is CASSQSQSGQYYEQYF. CDR3 nucleotide sequence: TGCGCCAGCAGTCAATCTCAATCAGGACAGTACTACGAGCAGTACTTC.

The chain employs TRBV14 and TRBJ2-7, with 12 bases aligning to TRBD2. V shed 4 bases, J shed 4 bases, and the junction held 8 bases outside the gene matches. This CDR3 has 16 amino acids. CDR1 is SGHDN, CDR2 FVKESK, per germline. For the CDR3, the DNA is TGTGCCAGCAGCCTACCCAGACTAGCGGGAGTGTACGAGCAGTACTTC. Translated: CASSLPRLAGVYEQYF.

The genes are TRBV28 and TRBJ1-1; TRBD1 is a possible D gene (5 bases). The CDR3 is 12 amino acids. Germline V lookup: CDR1 MDHEN, CDR2 SYDVKM. Trimming left V 5 bases short and J 10 bases short, with 14 bases between. CDR3 in DNA: TGTGCCAGCAGTGTTCAGGGTTTGGGAGCTTTCTTT. Protein: CASSVQGLGAFF.

This chain uses TRBV19 with TRBJ1-4; TRBD1 matches 8 bases. The ends lost 4 bases at V and 8 bases at J; junction bases unmatched: 6. Germline CDR1 is LNHDA and CDR2 is SQIVND (reference sequence). The CDR3 spans 14 residues. The CDR3 here is CASSTRQGKEKLFF. CDR3 nucleotide sequence: TGTGCCAGTAGTACGAGACAGGGGAAGGAAAAACTGTTTTTT.

The V gene is TRBV6-1, the J gene TRBJ2-7; 9 bases line up with TRBD1. J gave up 4 bases and V 10 bases, and 14 bases lay outside the gene matches. Germline CDR1 MNHNS, CDR2 SASEGT. This CDR3 has 15 amino acids. This CDR3 is CATSTPGQGRYEQYF. Here the CDR3 DNA reads TGTGCCACTTCAACCCCGGGACAGGGACGTTACGAGCAGTACTTC.

The rearrangement uses TRBV5-1 and TRBJ2-1; weak D call: TRBD1 (6 bases). This CDR3 contains 13 residues. The V end lost 4 bases, the J end lost 4 bases, and 9 bases lay between the germline ends. The germline gives CDR1 SGHRS, CDR2 YFSETQ. For the CDR3, the DNA is TGCGCCAGCAGCACGGACAGTTACAATGAGCAGTTCTTC. Encoded protein: CASSTDSYNEQFF.

This sequence joins TRBV5-1 and TRBJ1-2; D might be TRBD1 (5 bases). The CDR3 runs to 14 residues. Germline assignment: CDR1 SGHRS and CDR2 YFSETQ. V lost 4 bases, J lost 9 bases, and 19 bases lay in between. The CDR3 reads CASSVGTVGLSYTF. CDR3 in DNA: TGCGCCAGCAGCGTTGGGACGGTTGGTTTGAGCTACACCTTC.

The chain employs TRBV14 and TRBJ2-1; 10 bases align to TRBD2. Trimming removed 5 bases from V and 8 bases from J; junction bases left unmatched: 3. The CDR3 length is 13 residues. Germline lookup yields CDR1 SGHDN and CDR2 FVKESK. CDR3 sequence reads: CASSSSGSDEQFF. The CDR3 DNA follows: TGTGCCAGCAGCTCTAGCGGGAGTGATGAGCAGTTCTTC.

The J gene is TRBJ2-1, the V gene TRBV5-4; 8 bases map to TRBD2. Germline assignment: CDR1 SGHNT and CDR2 YYREEE (reference sequence). The CDR3 spans 15 residues. Unmatched junction bases numbered 6, after V lost 0 bases and J lost 7 bases. CDR3 coding DNA: TGTGCCAGCAGCTTGGGAGCGGGAGAAGCAAATGAGCAGTTCTTC. Amino acids: CASSLGAGEANEQFF.

The chain recombines TRBV7-2 with TRBJ2-3; D remains ambiguous. This CDR3 is built from 13 residues. Per germline, CDR1 SGHTA and CDR2 FQGNSA. Between the trimmed V and J ends, which lost 2 bases and 5 bases, there was a span of 8 bases. CDR3 DNA: TGTGCCAGCAGCTTATTCCAGGAAGATACGCAGTATTTT. Amino acid sequence: CASSLFQEDTQYF. Full variable domain (rest looked up from reference TRBV7-2 and TRBJ2-3): GAGVSQSPSNKVTEKGKDVELRCDPISGHTALYWYRQSLGQGLEFLIYFQGNSAPDKSGLPSDRFSAERTGGSVSTLTIQRTQQEDSAVYLCASSLFQEDTQYFGPGTRLTVL.

CDR3 protein: CASSERDKGGVSYEQYF. CDR3 in DNA: TGTGCCAGCAGTGAACGAGATAAGGGGGGGGTCTCCTACGAGCAGTACTTC. The chain carries TRBV6-1 and TRBJ2-7, with a weak D call TRBD2 (7 bases). V shed 2 bases and J shed 0 bases, with 17 bases lying between them. The CDR3 totals 17 residues. Germline V gene data show CDR1 as MNHNS and CDR2 as SASEGT.

The rearrangement uses TRBV10-3 and TRBJ2-4; D tentatively fits TRBD1 or TRBD2 (5 bases each). Between the trimmed V and J ends, which lost 6 bases and 5 bases, there was a span of 17 bases. This CDR3 comprises 15 residues. CDR1 is ENHRY, CDR2 SYGVKD, per germline. As DNA, the CDR3 is TGTGCCATCAGCTCCACATCCGGGGCGGAAAACATTCAGTACTTC. This sequence encodes CAISSTSGAENIQYF.

This clone was counted a few times. The rearrangement joins TRBV19 to TRBJ1-5, with D uncertain. Germline CDR1 and CDR2: LNHDA and SQIVND (reference sequence). CDR3 length: 16 amino acids. Between the trimmed V and J ends, which lost 5 bases and 6 bases, there was a span of 20 bases. The DNA for the CDR3 is TGTGCCAGTAGTCCCCACGACCAACTGGGAGGTCAGCCCCAGCATTTT. This translates into CASSPHDQLGGQPQHF.

J is TRBJ1-5 and V is TRBV19; TRBD1 might be the D (5 bases). The CDR3 length is 14 residues. Looked up from germline, CDR1 is LNHDA and CDR2 is SQIVND (reference sequence). The ends were cut back, 5 bases at V and 1 base at J, with 9 bases in the middle. CDR3 amino acids: CASSYRGSNQPQHF. CDR3 DNA: TGTGCCAGTAGTTATCGGGGGAGCAATCAGCCCCAGCATTTT.

CDR3 sequence reads: CASSETLDTEAFF. CDR3 in DNA: TGTGCCAGCAGCGAGACATTAGACACTGAAGCTTTCTTT. The chain combines TRBV14 with TRBJ1-1, with D unresolved. The V gene's germline CDR1 is SGHDN and CDR2 FVKESK. The V and J ends lost 5 bases and 3 bases respectively, with 10 bases between them. The CDR3 is 13 residues long. Drawing the rest from reference TRBV14 and TRBJ1-1, the complete variable domain is EAGVTQFPSHSVIEKGQTVTLRCDPISGHDNLYWYRRVMGKEIKFLLHFVKESKQDESGMPNNRFLAERTGGTYSTLKVQPAELEDSGVYFCASSETLDTEAFFGQGTRLTVV.

This sequence joins TRBV9 and TRBJ1-1; D gene uncertain. Germline values: CDR1 SGDLS, CDR2 YYNGEE. V was trimmed by 4 bases and J by 11 bases, leaving 21 bases between them. This CDR3 contains 14 residues. CDR3 residues: CASSTSGQSERAFF. The CDR3 nucleotides are TGTGCCAGCAGCACGTCGGGCCAATCCGAGCGGGCTTTCTTT.

The genes are TRBV28 and TRBJ1-4; 7 bases are shared with TRBD1. Trimming cost V 6 bases and J 7 bases; bases outside gene matches: 14. This CDR3 is built from 16 residues. The V gene's germline CDR1 is MDHEN and CDR2 SYDVKM. The CDR3 DNA reads as TGTGCCAGCAGAACTCAAACAGGGGCCCTGGGTGAAAAACTGTTTTTT. Its translation: CASRTQTGALGEKLFF.

This sequence joins TRBV4-2 and TRBJ2-3, with 10 bases that match TRBD2. Germline V lookup: CDR1 LGHNA, CDR2 YNFKEQ. V was clipped by 4 bases and J by 5 bases; unmatched bases: 21. The CDR3 contains 20 residues. The CDR3 spells CASSPATSSGRSFSGDTQYF. CDR3 sequence (DNA): TGTGCCAGCAGCCCCGCCACCTCTAGCGGGAGAAGTTTTAGTGGAGATACGCAGTATTTT.

The chain couples TRBV2 to TRBJ2-1, with a weak D call TRBD2 (7 bases). The CDR3 runs to 14 residues. Trimming removed 5 bases at V and 6 bases at J, with 14 bases between. Germline lookup yields CDR1 SNHLY and CDR2 FYNNEI. The chain's CDR3 is CASSSLGGGNEQFF. The CDR3 coding sequence is TGTGCCAGCAGTAGCCTAGGGGGGGGCAATGAGCAGTTCTTC. The full variable domain, completed using reference TRBV2 and TRBJ2-1, is EPEVTQTPSHQVTQMGQEVILRCVPISNHLYFYWYRQILGQKVEFLVSFYNNEISEKSEIFDDQFSVERPDGSNFTLKIRSTKLEDSAMYFCASSSLGGGNEQFFGPGTRLTVL.

CDR3 region: CASSPWVQETQYF. In nucleotides, the CDR3 is TGTGCCAGCAGCCCGTGGGTTCAAGAGACCCAGTACTTC. The chain is built from TRBV27 and TRBJ2-5; D gene uncertain. Germline lookup yields CDR1 MNHEY and CDR2 SMNVEV (reference sequence). The V end lost 6 bases, the J end lost 2 bases, and 10 bases lay between the germline ends. The CDR3 length is 13 residues.

The genes are TRBV4-2 and TRBJ2-7; D unclear. This CDR3 has 14 residues. Germline values: CDR1 LGHNA, CDR2 YNFKEQ. V was pared by 0 bases and J by 4 bases, with 10 bases between. CDR3 in DNA: TGTGCCAGCAGCCAAGAATTCGACACTTACGAGCAGTACTTC. As protein: CASSQEFDTYEQYF.

The V and J genes are TRBV6-5 and TRBJ1-2, with D unresolved. This CDR3 contains 13 residues. Germline V CDR1 and CDR2: MNHEY, SVGAGI. Trimming took 6 bases from V and 4 from J, leaving 12 bases between them. The chain's CDR3 is CASRVVGSYGYTF. CDR3 nucleotide sequence: TGTGCCAGCAGGGTGGTCGGGTCCTATGGCTACACCTTC.

The chain employs TRBV6-5 and TRBJ2-7, with TRBD2 matching 10 bases. After removal of 2 bases from V and 2 bases from J, the junction contained 3 bases not matched to a gene. The germline gives CDR1 MNHEY, CDR2 SVGAGI. The CDR3 has 15 amino acids. CDR3 sequence reads: CASSYSSGGTYEQYF. For the CDR3, the DNA is TGTGCCAGCAGTTACAGTAGCGGGGGGACCTACGAGCAGTACTTC.

This clone was counted a few times. The chain uses TRBV7-8 and TRBJ2-1; 10 bases map to TRBD2. V was clipped by 6 bases and J by 4 bases; unmatched bases: 6. The CDR3 runs 15 residues. Germline loops: CDR1 SGHVS, CDR2 FQNEAQ. In DNA, the CDR3 is TGTGCCAGCAGGTCTACTAGCGGGACTTACAATGAGCAGTTCTTC. Its translation: CASRSTSGTYNEQFF.

The chain combines TRBV7-2 with TRBJ2-1, with 14 bases identical to TRBD2. Per the germline V gene, CDR1 is SGHTA and CDR2 is FQGNSA. Losses at the gene ends were 5 bases for V and 7 bases for J; bases not matched to a gene: 4. CDR3 length equals 15 residues. In nucleotides, the CDR3 is TGTGCCAGCAGCGCCGGGACTAGCGGGAGAAATGAGCAGTTCTTC. It yields the protein CASSAGTSGRNEQFF.